Below, one T cell receptor (beta chain) is given with its context. The antigen it recognizes is unknown. Base qualities are missing; no much larger clone stands one base away. This specimen belongs to a study of blood T cells in healthy people across ages (dated by TCRdb to the mid-2010s). About the study as a whole: In model experiments, roughly one uniquely barcoded TCR beta cDNA molecule per two T cells was captured by template switching. Age-related changes in TCR beta repertoire diversity were measured in the study by deep sequencing normalized with unique cDNA molecular identifiers. The donors were divided into four age groups: young (average approximately 16 years), middle-aged (over 35), aged (about 62) and long-lived (roughly 86). To avoid experimental bias, donors of different ages were distributed randomly across sequencing lanes. For two donors (one aged 18 to 29 and one aged 80 or older), the study analyzed two additional independent replicas of 1 million unique cDNA reads from the same blood draw.

Systemically healthy Caucasian individuals from Russia, some 36 in total and aged roughly 6 to 95 years, were included as donors. Ten milliliters of peripheral blood were collected from each donor into EDTA-treated Vacutainer tubes. Ficoll-Paque density-gradient centrifugation was used to isolate PBMCs, with at least 6 million per sample. Total RNA, at least 5 micrograms per sample, was extracted from PBMCs with Trizol reagent. Naive CD45RAhigh/CD27high T cell percentages were measured by flow cytometry on a PBMC aliquot from every donor. General study outcomes and caveats: Compared with the aged group, more naive CD4+ T cells, fewer expanded clones and increased TCR diversity were shown by the long-lived group, suggesting age selection. There was a strong correlation between observed TCR beta diversity and the percentage of naive T cells measured by flow cytometry. The CMV infection status of donors was not known, potentially confounding age-related changes in expanded clonotypes. Estimates of total diversity based on one million sequenced T cells were regarded as lower bounds and as underestimates. Observed TCR beta diversity per million T cells fell roughly linearly with age, and a significant reduction was already apparent by age roughly 41. Bulk unsorted PBMC profiling prevented conclusive comparison of naive and antigen-experienced compartments.

At the junction V is shortened by 1 base and J by 4 bases, with 12 bases in between. Via the germline V gene, CDR1 is LGHNT and CDR2 FRNRAP. The CDR3 sequence holds 15 residues, the cysteine and phenylalanine included. Only the CDR3 DNA is retained, 45 bases long and in frame from the first base. The library came from 5' RACE. The reads were generated on an Illumina HiSeq 2500. A second PCR of roughly 6 to 11 cycles was run with a J-beta primer mix and a sample-barcoded 5' primer. A unique molecular identifier was introduced onto each TCR beta cDNA molecule by a template-switch 5' adaptor carrying 12 random nucleotides. Each sample yielded at least 3 million CDR3-containing paired-end reads. First-strand cDNA synthesis was performed from all RNA using the Mint cDNA synthesis kit, with priming by a TRBC-specific oligonucleotide. Following uracil-DNA glycosylase treatment, all cDNA underwent a first 18-cycle PCR with the universal primers M1SS and BC2_uni_R. Per the original workflow: Each sample was normalized by randomly selecting 1 million high-quality reads, each carrying a distinct molecular identifier. Instead of being binned into consensus sequences, reads that shared molecular identifiers were thrown out. MiTCR, run with a Q25 quality threshold and the strictest error-elimination algorithm, handled CDR3 identification, clonotype clustering and error correction. A nonparametric unseen species model with Euler transformation was used to estimate a lower bound on total TCR beta diversity. TCRdb reprocessed the public reads (quality trimming at Q25 with fastp, clone calling with MiXCR) and kept in-frame beta chains. Rows merge per CDR3 protein into single entries with the most common DNA and genes. The V and J calls shown here were made by TCRdb, not taken from the authors' results. Within this sample are fewer than 1,000,000 distinct CDR3 sequences, with roughly 44% of them counted one time only. Around 21% of the sample belongs to the ten largest clones.

The chain was built from TRBV12-5 and TRBJ2-3; the D gene is possibly TRBD1, with 6 bases matching. The sequence came from a man aged 55 to 70 in good health. The sample comprised blood. The CDR3 reads CASGLGQVEADTQYF. The sequenced DNA is TGTGCTAGTGGTTTGGGACAGGTGGAGGCAGATACGCAGTATTTT.